These 21 T cell receptor beta chains were sequenced from one sample in a study of control samples from healthy donors and cancer patients. The protocol was immunoSEQ multiplex PCR, while the TCRdb copy is restricted to in-frame clones and leaves out a portion. The data hold thousands of clones, with around three quarters observed a single time. Sequenced sample: formalin-fixed, paraffin-embedded tissue. Receptor source: a male donor with melanoma.

The chain is built from TRBV3-1 (or the pseudogene TRBV3-2) and TRBJ1-3; 7 nucleotides agree with TRBD1. This CDR3 has 17 amino acids. Germline values: CDR1 LGHDT, CDR2 YNNKEL (reference sequence). J gave up 0 bases and V 4 bases, and 9 bases lay outside the gene matches. CDR3 sequence: CASSPQGQLHSGNTIYF. The CDR3 DNA reads TGTGCCAGCAGCCCACAGGGACAGCTCCACTCTGGAAACACCATATATTTT.

The rearrangement links TRBV28 to TRBJ1-5; the D gene is possibly TRBD1 (5 bases). There are 13 residues in the CDR3. Germline CDR1 MDHEN, CDR2 SYDVKM. V dropped 6 bases and J dropped 4 bases, with 10 bases sitting between them. The CDR3 coding sequence is TGTGCCAGCAGGGGGGGGGTGAATCAGCCCCAGCATTTT. It yields the protein CASRGGVNQPQHF.

The chain carries TRBV7-9 and TRBJ1-2; 7 bases align to TRBD1. There are 14 residues in the CDR3. Trimming cost V 7 bases and J 2 bases; bases outside gene matches: 7. Germline V gene sequence: CDR1 SEHNR, CDR2 FQNEAQ (reference sequence). The CDR3 loop reads CASTPGTVNYGYTF. CDR3 sequence (DNA): TGTGCCAGCACCCCGGGGACAGTCAACTATGGCTACACCTTC.

This chain connects TRBV5-4 to TRBJ1-3, with 7 bases lining up with TRBD1. Unmatched junction bases numbered 3, after V lost 0 bases and J lost 3 bases. The CDR3 extends over 15 amino acids. Germline V gives CDR1 SGHNT, CDR2 YYREEE (reference sequence). The CDR3 coding sequence is TGTGCCAGCAGCTTGGCCAGGGGGAGTGGAAACACCATATATTTT. It codes for CASSLARGSGNTIYF.

V gene TRBV5-3 combines with J gene TRBJ1-3; D is unresolved. TRBV5-3 is assigned to the ORF class and has an uncertain function. Trimming pared 0 bases from V and 0 bases from J, leaving 7 bases between. The CDR3 has 15 residues. The DNA for the CDR3 is TGTGCCAGAAGCTTGGGACAAAACTCTGGAAACACCATATATTTT. Its translation: CARSLGQNSGNTIYF.

This clone showed up just a few times. This rearrangement joins TRBV13 to TRBJ2-7; D perhaps matches TRBD2 (7 bases). Germline CDR1 PRHDT, CDR2 FYEKMQ (reference sequence). The CDR3 totals 16 residues. Trimming removed 4 bases at V and 0 bases at J, with 16 bases between. The CDR3 region is CASSSRGGEDSYEQYV. CDR3 sequence (DNA): TGTGCCAGCAGCTCCAGGGGAGGGGAGGACTCCTACGAGCAGTACGTC.

On this clone itself: A much larger clonotype is one base distant, so this may be a read error. The sample has other DNA sequences that encode this CDR3 too. This sequence joins TRBV5-1 and TRBJ2-2, with TRBD2 as a possible D gene (5 bases). CDR3 size: 12 residues. Per germline, CDR1 SGHRS and CDR2 YFSETQ. The chain's CDR3 is CASSLNPGELFF. The CDR3 DNA sequence: TGCGCCAGCAGCTTGAACCCCGGGGAACTGTTTTTT.

The rearrangement joins TRBV7-6 to TRBJ1-5, with a tentative D call TRBD1 (6 bases). The CDR3 contains 16 residues. V gave up 1 base and J gave up 2 bases, with 12 bases separating them. CDR1 and CDR2 from the germline V gene are SGHVS and FNYEAQ. CDR3 amino acids: CASSLGGGTGNQPQHF. The CDR3 DNA sequence: TGTGCCAGCAGCTTAGGCGGGGGCACCGGCAATCAGCCCCAGCATTTT.

V and J are TRBV2 and TRBJ2-2; 7 bases match TRBD1. This CDR3 has 14 amino acids. Germline V CDR1 and CDR2: SNHLY, FYNNEI. V shed 5 bases and J 2 bases; nucleotides not matched to a gene: 2. DNA of the CDR3: TGTGCCAGCAGTTGGGACAGTAACACCGGGGAGCTGTTTTTT. Translation: CASSWDSNTGELFF.

Worth noting for this clone: Additional DNA sequences in this sample encode the identical CDR3. The chain carries TRBV2 and TRBJ2-3; TRBD2 agrees at 8 bases. The CDR3 runs 15 residues. Germline loops: CDR1 SNHLY, CDR2 FYNNEI. Trimming at V came to 6 bases and at J to 3 bases, leaving 8 bases not matched to a gene. This CDR3 reads CASSSDGTSTDTQYF. CDR3 DNA: TGTGCCAGCAGCTCGGACGGGACTAGTACAGATACGCAGTATTTT. Full variable domain (rest looked up from reference TRBV2 and TRBJ2-3): EPEVTQTPSHQVTQMGQEVILRCVPISNHLYFYWYRQILGQKVEFLVSFYNNEISEKSEIFDDQFSVERPDGSNFTLKIRSTKLEDSAMYFCASSSDGTSTDTQYFGPGTRLTVL.

CDR3 sequence (DNA): TGTGCCAGCAGTCAAGACCATTCCTACAATGAGCAGTTCTTC. The encoded protein is CASSQDHSYNEQFF. The V call is TRBV6-4, the J call TRBJ2-1; unclear D gene. Germline assignment: CDR1 MRHNA and CDR2 SNTAGT. The CDR3 totals 14 residues. Trimming took off 5 bases at V and 1 base at J, with 9 bases between the two ends.

The chain uses TRBV7-2 and TRBJ1-1; tentatively, D is TRBD1 (5 bases). The germline V and J ends were trimmed by 5 bases and 0 bases, with 10 bases remaining between them. This CDR3 has 14 amino acids. Germline values: CDR1 SGHTA, CDR2 FQGNSA. CDR3 region: CASSPGRLNTEAFF. CDR3 nucleotides: TGTGCCAGCAGCCCGGGACGCCTGAACACTGAAGCTTTCTTT.

This chain links TRBV2 with TRBJ2-3; 11 nucleotides agree with TRBD2. Germline CDR1 is SNHLY and CDR2 is FYNNEI. V gave up 5 bases and J gave up 2 bases; unmatched junction bases: 6. The CDR3 covers 16 residues. CDR3 sequence reads: CASSTRLAGPTDTQYF. The CDR3 DNA sequence: TGTGCCAGCAGTACCCGACTAGCGGGGCCCACAGATACGCAGTATTTT.

The genes are TRBV5-4 and TRBJ1-2, with TRBD1 as a possible D gene (6 bases). V was pared by 0 bases and J by 4 bases, with 10 bases between. The CDR3 consists of 14 residues. Germline CDR1 and CDR2: SGHNT and YYREEE (reference sequence). The CDR3 nucleotides read TGTGCCAGCAGCTTGGACGTCAGGGGCTATGGCTACACCTTC. The encoded protein is CASSLDVRGYGYTF.

V gene TRBV29-1 combines with J gene TRBJ1-4; D not certain. The CDR3 covers 15 residues. CDR1 and CDR2 from the germline V gene are SQVTM and ANQGSEA. V gave up 4 bases and J gave up 0 bases, with 12 bases separating them. The DNA for the CDR3 is TGCAGCGTTGGATCCGGGGTTGCAACTAATGAAAAACTGTTTTTT. It codes for CSVGSGVATNEKLFF.

This clone was counted a few times. For the CDR3, the DNA is TGTGCCAGCAGCGGGGCCTCGCGCTCTGGGGCCAACGTCCTGACTTTC. It translates to CASSGASRSGANVLTF. The chain links TRBV9 to TRBJ2-6; the D is unclear. The CDR3 sequence is 16 residues long. Trimming cost V 3 bases and J 0 bases, with 10 bases left between them. Germline V gene lookup returns CDR1 SGDLS and CDR2 YYNGEE.

This chain links TRBV6-5 with TRBJ1-2; D possibly corresponds to TRBD1 (6 bases). Trimming took 7 bases from V and 0 from J, leaving 9 bases between them. Per germline, CDR1 MNHEY and CDR2 SVGAGI. This CDR3 is 13 amino acids long. This CDR3 reads CASIRGANYGYTF. The CDR3, as DNA: TGTGCCAGCATTAGGGGGGCTAACTATGGCTACACCTTC.

V and J are TRBV9 and TRBJ2-1, with 10 bases matching TRBD2. The CDR3 covers 16 residues. V was pared by 4 bases and J by 7 bases, with 11 bases of the junction left unmatched. Germline V gives CDR1 SGDLS, CDR2 YYNGEE. In nucleotides, the CDR3 is TGTGCCAGCAGCCCCATCGAACTAGCGGGGTCTAATGAGCAGTTCTTC. Translated: CASSPIELAGSNEQFF.

V is TRBV11-3 and J is TRBJ1-1; no clear D. This CDR3 spans 13 amino acids. Germline CDR1 SGHNT, CDR2 YENEEA. V lost 3 bases and J lost 0, with 5 bases in between. For the CDR3, the DNA is TGTGCCAGCAGCTTGGCCTTGAACACTGAAGCTTTCTTT. Amino acid sequence: CASSLALNTEAFF.

In this sample, this clone turned up once. The chain is built from TRBV27 and TRBJ2-7; 7 bases are a match to TRBD1. There are 13 residues in the CDR3. With V trimmed by 8 bases and J by 3 bases, 7 bases remained unmatched. Germline V lookup: CDR1 MNHEY, CDR2 SMNVEV (reference sequence). The CDR3: CASARQGSYEQYV. CDR3 DNA: TGTGCCAGCGCACGACAGGGCAGCTACGAGCAGTACGTC.

V and J are TRBV7-9 and TRBJ2-6; TRBD2 matches at 8 bases. V lost 0 bases, J lost 3 bases, and 10 bases stayed unmatched. From germline, CDR1 is SEHNR and CDR2 FQNEAQ (reference sequence). CDR3 length: 19 amino acids. CDR3 sequence: CASSLARGGPTGGANVLTF. The CDR3 DNA reads TGTGCCAGCAGCTTAGCTCGGGGGGGCCCAACGGGTGGGGCCAACGTCCTGACTTTC.